The clone carrying this TCR beta chain has a handful of counts. TCRdb fed the RT-PCR reads into MiXCR, producing one record per CDR3 protein. The table includes around 700,000 distinct CDR3 sequences, approximately 15% detected once. V was pared by 1 base and J by 4 bases, with 10 bases between. From germline, CDR1 is LGHNA and CDR2 YSLEER. The CDR3 is made up of 14 amino acids. The chain couples TRBV4-3 to TRBJ1-1; the D gene is possibly TRBD1 (6 bases). The clonotype originates from a female donor in good health, serving as a healthy control. Source material: memory CD4+ T cells from blood. The CDR3 DNA sequence: TGCGCCAGCAGCCAAGCAGGGGCCATCACTGAAGCTTTCTTT. It codes for CASSQAGAITEAFF.